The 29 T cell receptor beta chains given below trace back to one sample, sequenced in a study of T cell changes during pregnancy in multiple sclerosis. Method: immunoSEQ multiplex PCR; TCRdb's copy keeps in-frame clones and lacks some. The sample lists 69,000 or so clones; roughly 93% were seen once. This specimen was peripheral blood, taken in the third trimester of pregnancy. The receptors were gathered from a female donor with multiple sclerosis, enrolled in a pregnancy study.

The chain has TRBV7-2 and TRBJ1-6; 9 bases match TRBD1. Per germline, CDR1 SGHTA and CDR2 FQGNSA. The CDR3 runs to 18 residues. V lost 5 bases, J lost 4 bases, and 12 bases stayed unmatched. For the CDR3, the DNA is TGTGCCAGCAGCCTCAGTACAGGGGGCGCCAGGTATAATTCACCCCTCCACTTT. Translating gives CASSLSTGGARYNSPLHF.

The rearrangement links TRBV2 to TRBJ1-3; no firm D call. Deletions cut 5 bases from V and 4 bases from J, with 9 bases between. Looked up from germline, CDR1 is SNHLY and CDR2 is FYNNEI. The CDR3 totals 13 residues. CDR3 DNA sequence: TGTGCCAGCAGTTGGGCAGCCGGAAACACCATATATTTT. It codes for CASSWAAGNTIYF.

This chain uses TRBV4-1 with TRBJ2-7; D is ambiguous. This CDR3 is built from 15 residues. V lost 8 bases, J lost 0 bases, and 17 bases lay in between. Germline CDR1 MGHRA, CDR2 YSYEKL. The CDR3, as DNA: TGCGCCAGCGCCGTCGGTCCTATCGACTCCTACGAGCAGTACTTC. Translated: CASAVGPIDSYEQYF.

The CDR3 nucleotides read TGTGCCAGCAGTCGCGCACCAGGGGGAAGACACGCCCTGACCTACGAGCAGTACTTC. Translated: CASSRAPGGRHALTYEQYF. The chain combines TRBV27 with TRBJ2-7; 7 bases line up with TRBD1. CDR3 length: 19 amino acids. J lost 2 bases, V lost 5 bases, and 21 bases had no gene match. In germline, CDR1 is MNHEY, CDR2 SMNVEV (reference sequence).

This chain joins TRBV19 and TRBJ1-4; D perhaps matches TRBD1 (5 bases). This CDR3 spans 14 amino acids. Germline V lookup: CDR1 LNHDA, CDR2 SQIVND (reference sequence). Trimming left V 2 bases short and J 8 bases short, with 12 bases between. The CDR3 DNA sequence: TGTGCCAGTAGTATACTTGGGGCGCGAGAAAAACTGTTTTTT. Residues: CASSILGAREKLFF.

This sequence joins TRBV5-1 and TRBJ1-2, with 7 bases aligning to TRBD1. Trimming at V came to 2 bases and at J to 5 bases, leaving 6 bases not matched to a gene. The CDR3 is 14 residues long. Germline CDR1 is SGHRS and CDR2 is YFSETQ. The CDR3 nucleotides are TGCGCCAGCAGCTTTGAAGGGGGCACTTATGGCTACACCTTC. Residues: CASSFEGGTYGYTF.

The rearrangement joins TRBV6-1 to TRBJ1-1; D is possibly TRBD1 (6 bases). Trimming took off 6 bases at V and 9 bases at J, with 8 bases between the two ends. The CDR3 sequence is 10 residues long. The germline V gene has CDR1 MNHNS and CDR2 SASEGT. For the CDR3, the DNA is TGTGCCAGCAGAGACAGGAAAGCTTTCTTT. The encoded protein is CASRDRKAFF.

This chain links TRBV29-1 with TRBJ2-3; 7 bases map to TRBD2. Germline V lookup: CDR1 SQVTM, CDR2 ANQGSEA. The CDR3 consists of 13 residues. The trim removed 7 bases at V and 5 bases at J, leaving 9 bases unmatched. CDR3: CSGTSASGDTQYF. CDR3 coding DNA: TGCAGCGGTACTAGCGCTTCGGGAGATACGCAGTATTTT.

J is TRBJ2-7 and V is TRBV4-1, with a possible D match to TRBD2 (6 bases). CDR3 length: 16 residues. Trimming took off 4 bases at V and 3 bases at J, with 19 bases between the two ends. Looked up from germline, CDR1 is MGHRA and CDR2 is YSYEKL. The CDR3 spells CASSRSPGTQIYEQYF. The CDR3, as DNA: TGCGCCAGCAGCCGATCCCCCGGGACTCAAATCTACGAGCAGTACTTC.

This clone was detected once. The DNA of the CDR3 is TGTGCCAGTAGTTGGAGGGGAGCCAAAAACATTCAGTACTTC. Its translation: CASSWRGAKNIQYF. The gene calls are TRBV19 and TRBJ2-4, with D possibly matching TRBD2 (6 bases). V lost 5 bases to trimming and J lost 0 bases, with 8 bases between them. Per germline, CDR1 LNHDA and CDR2 SQIVND (reference sequence). The CDR3 contains 14 residues. The whole variable domain, filled in from reference TRBV19 and TRBJ2-4, reads DGGITQSPKYLFRKEGQNVTLSCEQNLNHDAMYWYRQDPGQGLRLIYYSQIVNDFQKGDIAEGYSVSREKKESFPLTVTSAQKNPTAFYLCASSWRGAKNIQYFGAGTRLSVL.

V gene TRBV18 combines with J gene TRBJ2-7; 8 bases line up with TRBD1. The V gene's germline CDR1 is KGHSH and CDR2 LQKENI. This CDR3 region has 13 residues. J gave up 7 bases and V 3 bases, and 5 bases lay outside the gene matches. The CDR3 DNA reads TGTGCCAGCTCACCGCAGGGGGCGGGGGAGCAGTACTTC. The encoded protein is CASSPQGAGEQYF. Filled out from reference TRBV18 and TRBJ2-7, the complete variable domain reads NAGVMQNPRHLVRRRGQEARLRCSPMKGHSHVYWYRQLPEEGLKFMVYLQKENIIDESGMPKERFSAEFPKEGPSILRIQQVVRGDSAAYFCASSPQGAGEQYFGPGTRLTVT.

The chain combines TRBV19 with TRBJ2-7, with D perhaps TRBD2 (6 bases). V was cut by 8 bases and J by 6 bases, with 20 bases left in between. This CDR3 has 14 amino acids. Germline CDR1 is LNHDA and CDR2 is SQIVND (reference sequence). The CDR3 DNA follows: TGTGCCAGTCCCCCGGGAGAAGGAGGCCGCGAGCAGTACTTC. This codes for CASPPGEGGREQYF.

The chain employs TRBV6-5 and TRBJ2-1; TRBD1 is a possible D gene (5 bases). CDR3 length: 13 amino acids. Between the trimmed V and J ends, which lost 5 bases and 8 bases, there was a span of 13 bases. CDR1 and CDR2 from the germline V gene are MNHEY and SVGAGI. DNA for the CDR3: TGTGCCAGCAGTCCCCCGGGCAGGGATGAGCAGTTCTTC. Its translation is CASSPPGRDEQFF.

CDR3 in DNA: TGTGCCAGCAGCTTCAGGCGGGGGGGTTTAGATACGCAGTATTTT. This codes for CASSFRRGGLDTQYF. The J gene is TRBJ2-3, the V gene TRBV5-5; TRBD2 aligns across 9 bases. This CDR3 spans 15 amino acids. CDR1 and CDR2 from the germline V gene are SGHKS and YYEKEE (reference sequence). V was clipped by 2 bases and J by 5 bases; unmatched bases: 6. The variable domain in full, with the rest retrieved from reference TRBV5-5 and TRBJ2-3, is DAGVTQSPTHLIKTRGQQVTLRCSPISGHKSVSWYQQVLGQGPQFIFQYYEKEERGRGNFPDRFSARQFPNYSSELNVNALLLGDSALYLCASSFRRGGLDTQYFGPGTRLTVL.

The CDR3 sequence is CASSRDRNYGYTF. The CDR3 DNA is TGTGCCAGCAGCCGGGACAGGAACTATGGCTACACCTTC. J is TRBJ1-2 and V is TRBV5-4; 8 nucleotides match TRBD1. J gave up 2 bases and V 4 bases, and 1 base lay outside the gene matches. This CDR3 has 13 amino acids. CDR1 is SGHNT, CDR2 YYREEE, per germline (reference sequence). Full variable domain (rest looked up from reference TRBV5-4 and TRBJ1-2): ETGVTQSPTHLIKTRGQQVTLRCSSQSGHNTVSWYQQALGQGPQFIFQYYREEENGRGNFPPRFSGLQFPNYSSELNVNALELDDSALYLCASSRDRNYGYTFGSGTRLTVV.

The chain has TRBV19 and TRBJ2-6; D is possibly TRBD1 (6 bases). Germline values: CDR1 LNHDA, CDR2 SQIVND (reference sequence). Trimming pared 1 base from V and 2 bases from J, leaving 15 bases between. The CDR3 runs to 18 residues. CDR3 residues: CASSIVYLGGTGANVLTF. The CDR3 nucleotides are TGTGCCAGTAGTATAGTTTACTTAGGGGGAACTGGGGCCAACGTCCTGACTTTC.

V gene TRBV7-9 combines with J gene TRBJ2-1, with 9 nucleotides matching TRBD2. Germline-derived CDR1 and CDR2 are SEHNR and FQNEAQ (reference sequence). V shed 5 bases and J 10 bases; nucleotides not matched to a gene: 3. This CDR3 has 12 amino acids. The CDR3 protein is CASSTSGGEQFF. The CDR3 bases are TGTGCCAGCAGCACCAGCGGGGGGGAGCAGTTCTTC.

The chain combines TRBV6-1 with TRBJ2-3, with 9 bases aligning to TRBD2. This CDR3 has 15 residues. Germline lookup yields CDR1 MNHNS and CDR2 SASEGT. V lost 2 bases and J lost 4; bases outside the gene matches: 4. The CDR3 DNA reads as TGTGCCAGCAGTGAATTGGGCGGGGGGGCAGATACGCAGTATTTT. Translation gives CASSELGGGADTQYF.

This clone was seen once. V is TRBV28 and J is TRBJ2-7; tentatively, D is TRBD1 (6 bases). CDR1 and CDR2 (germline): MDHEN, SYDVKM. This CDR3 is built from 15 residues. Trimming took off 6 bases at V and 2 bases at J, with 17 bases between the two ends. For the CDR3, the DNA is TGTGCCAGCAGACCTAGACAGGATACCCCCTACGAGCAGTACTTC. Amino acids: CASRPRQDTPYEQYF.

CDR3 in DNA: TGTGCCAGTAGTATTTTCACAGCCAACTATGGCTACACCTTC. It is translated as CASSIFTANYGYTF. The V gene is TRBV19, the J gene TRBJ1-2; D uncertain. This CDR3 has 14 amino acids. Deletions cut 3 bases from V and 2 bases from J, with 10 bases between. Germline V lookup: CDR1 LNHDA, CDR2 SQIVND (reference sequence).

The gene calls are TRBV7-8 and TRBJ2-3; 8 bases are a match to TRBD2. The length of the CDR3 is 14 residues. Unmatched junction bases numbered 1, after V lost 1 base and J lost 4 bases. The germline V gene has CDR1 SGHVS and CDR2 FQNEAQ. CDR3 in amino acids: CASSLVLAADTQYF. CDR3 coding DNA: TGTGCCAGCAGCTTAGTACTAGCGGCAGATACGCAGTATTTT.

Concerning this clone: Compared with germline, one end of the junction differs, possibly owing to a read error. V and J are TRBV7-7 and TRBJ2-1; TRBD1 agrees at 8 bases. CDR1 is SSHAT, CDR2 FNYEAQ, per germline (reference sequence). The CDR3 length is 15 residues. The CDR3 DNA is TGTGCTAGCAGCACACAGGGGGGCTCCTACAATGAGCAGTTCTTC. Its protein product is CASSTQGGSYNEQFF.

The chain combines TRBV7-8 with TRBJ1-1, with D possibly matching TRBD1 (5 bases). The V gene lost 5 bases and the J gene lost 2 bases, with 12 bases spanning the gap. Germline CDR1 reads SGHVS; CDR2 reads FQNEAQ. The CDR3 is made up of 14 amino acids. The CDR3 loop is CASSLKTANTEAFF. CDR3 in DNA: TGTGCCAGCAGCCTCAAGACAGCTAACACTGAAGCTTTCTTT.

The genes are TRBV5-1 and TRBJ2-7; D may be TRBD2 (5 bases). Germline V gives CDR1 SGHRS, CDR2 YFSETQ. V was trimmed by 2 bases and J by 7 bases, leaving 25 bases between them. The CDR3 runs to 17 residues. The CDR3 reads CASSFGFGDFSSGEQYF. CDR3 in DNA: TGCGCCAGCAGCTTTGGTTTCGGGGATTTTTCTTCGGGGGAGCAGTACTTC.

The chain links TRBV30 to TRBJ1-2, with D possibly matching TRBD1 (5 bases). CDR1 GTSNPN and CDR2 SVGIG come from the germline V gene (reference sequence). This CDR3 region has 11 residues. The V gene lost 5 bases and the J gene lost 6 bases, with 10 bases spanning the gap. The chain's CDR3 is CAWARADGYTF. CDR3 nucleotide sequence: TGTGCCTGGGCCAGGGCAGATGGCTACACCTTC. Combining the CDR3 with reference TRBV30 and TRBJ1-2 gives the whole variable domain SQTIHQWPATLVQPVGSPLSLECTVEGTSNPNLYWYRQAAGRGLQLLFYSVGIGQISSEVPQNLSASRPQDRQFILSSKKLLLSDSGFYLCAWARADGYTFGSGTRLTVV.

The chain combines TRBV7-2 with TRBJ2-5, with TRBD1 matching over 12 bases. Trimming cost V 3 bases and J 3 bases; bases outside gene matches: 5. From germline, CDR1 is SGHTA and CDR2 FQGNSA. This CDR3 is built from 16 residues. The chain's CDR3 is CASSFAGTGGEETQYF. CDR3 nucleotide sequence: TGTGCCAGCAGCTTCGCCGGGACAGGGGGCGAAGAGACCCAGTACTTC. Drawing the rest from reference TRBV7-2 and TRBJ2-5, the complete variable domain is GAGVSQSPSNKVTEKGKDVELRCDPISGHTALYWYRQSLGQGLEFLIYFQGNSAPDKSGLPSDRFSAERTGGSVSTLTIQRTQQEDSAVYLCASSFAGTGGEETQYFGPGTRLLVL.

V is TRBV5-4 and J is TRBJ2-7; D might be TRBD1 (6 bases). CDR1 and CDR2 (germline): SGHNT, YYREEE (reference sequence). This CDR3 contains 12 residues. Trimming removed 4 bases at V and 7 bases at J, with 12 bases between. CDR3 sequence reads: CASSPAGDEQYF. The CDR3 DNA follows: TGTGCCAGCAGCCCGGCAGGGGATGAGCAGTACTTC.

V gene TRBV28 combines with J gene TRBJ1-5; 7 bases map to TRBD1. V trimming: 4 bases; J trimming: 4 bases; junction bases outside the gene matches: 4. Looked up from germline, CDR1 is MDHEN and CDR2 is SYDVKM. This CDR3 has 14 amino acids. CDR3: CASSSTGWNQPQHF. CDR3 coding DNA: TGTGCCAGCAGTTCGACAGGGTGGAATCAGCCCCAGCATTTT.

The CDR3 here is CASRLASNEQFF. The CDR3 DNA is TGTGCCAGCAGACTAGCTTCCAATGAGCAGTTCTTC. The chain joins TRBV27 to TRBJ2-1; D is possibly TRBD2 (6 bases). CDR3 size: 12 residues. V shed 6 bases and J shed 6 bases, with 9 bases lying between them. Germline CDR1 MNHEY, CDR2 SMNVEV (reference sequence).